The T cell receptor (beta chain) under discussion was sequenced for a study of blood T cell repertoires in COVID-19. The V segment lost 6 bases and the J segment 4 bases; nucleotides outside the gene matches: 6. The CDR3 covers 15 residues. Germline assignment: CDR1 SGHTA and CDR2 FQGNSA. Generated by immunoSEQ multiplex PCR, the TCRdb table keeps only in-frame clones and is missing some. The table has over 95,000 clones, roughly 76% seen once. V is TRBV7-2 and J is TRBJ1-5, with 10 bases lining up with TRBD1. The receptor's source is a human donor in a cohort sampled during active COVID-19. Source material: peripheral blood. CDR3 loop: CASSRDRGLNQPQHF. In nucleotides, the CDR3 is TGTGCCAGCAGTCGGGACAGGGGTCTTAATCAGCCCCAGCATTTT.